These T cell receptor beta chains were read from a single sample in a study of memory CD4+ T cells and cytomegalovirus serostatus. This table comes from immunoSEQ multiplex PCR, and its TCRdb copy is limited to in-frame clones, with some not included. The sample contains under 80,000 clones, under 80% of which appear only once. Sequencing input: memory CD4+ T cells from blood. The source of these receptors is an adult in good health and CMV-seropositive. The CDR3 runs from the conserved cysteine through the conserved F or W. Fields, in order: D gene, V gene, clone size, J gene, CDR3 protein, CDR3 DNA. A D gene is named only where the DNA matches it firmly. The listing skips clone size in some rows; elsewhere it reads once, few, many or a size class.

D gene: TRBD2; V gene: TRBV12-5; clone size: NA; J gene: TRBJ2-2; CDR3 protein: CASGLVRRGLLAGDTGELFF; CDR3 DNA: TGTGCTAGTGGTTTGGTACGGAGAGGGTTGCTAGCGGGGGACACCGGGGAGCTGTTTTTT
D gene: NA; V gene: TRBV7-9; clone size: NA; J gene: TRBJ1-2; CDR3 protein: CASSLGGATPYGYTF; CDR3 DNA: TGTGCCAGCAGCTTAGGGGGGGCGACCCCCTATGGCTACACCTTC
D gene: NA; V gene: TRBV11-2; clone size: NA; J gene: TRBJ1-2; CDR3 protein: CASSFRGPNYGYTF; CDR3 DNA: TGTGCCAGCAGCTTCCGGGGACCAAACTATGGCTACACCTTC
D gene: NA; V gene: TRBV12-5; clone size: NA; J gene: TRBJ2-1; CDR3 protein: CASGQDNWPYNEQFF; CDR3 DNA: TGTGCTAGTGGACAAGACAACTGGCCCTACAATGAGCAGTTCTTC
D gene: TRBD2; V gene: TRBV5-5; clone size: once; J gene: TRBJ2-3; CDR3 protein: CASSHGAGGRVADTQYF; CDR3 DNA: TGTGCCAGCAGCCACGGCGCCGGCGGGAGAGTGGCAGATACGCAGTATTTT
D gene: TRBD1; V gene: TRBV30; clone size: NA; J gene: TRBJ2-7; CDR3 protein: CAWRRTGDEQYF; CDR3 DNA: TGTGCCTGGAGAAGGACAGGGGACGAGCAGTACTTC
D gene: NA; V gene: TRBV5-5; clone size: NA; J gene: TRBJ1-2; CDR3 protein: CASSGGGPRSVSGYTF; CDR3 DNA: TGTGCCAGCAGCGGGGGGGGGCCGAGGAGTGTGAGTGGCTACACCTTC
D gene: NA; V gene: TRBV5-1; clone size: NA; J gene: TRBJ1-2; CDR3 protein: CASSLDTQYGYTF; CDR3 DNA: TGCGCCAGCAGCTTGGATACACAGTATGGCTACACCTTC
D gene: NA; V gene: TRBV30; clone size: NA; J gene: TRBJ1-2; CDR3 protein: CAWRGGRYGYTF; CDR3 DNA: TGTGCCTGGAGGGGAGGACGCTATGGCTACACCTTC
D gene: NA; V gene: TRBV10-1; clone size: NA; J gene: TRBJ2-2; CDR3 protein: CASKGRVGELFF; CDR3 DNA: TGCGCCAGCAAGGGCCGTGTCGGGGAGCTGTTTTTT
D gene: NA; V gene: TRBV28; clone size: NA; J gene: TRBJ1-1; CDR3 protein: CASSSHGVGRGTEAFF; CDR3 DNA: TGTGCCAGCAGTTCGCACGGGGTAGGGCGAGGTACTGAAGCTTTCTTT
D gene: NA; V gene: TRBV5-4; clone size: once; J gene: TRBJ2-3; CDR3 protein: CASSLAGADTQYF; CDR3 DNA: TGTGCCAGCAGCTTGGCGGGGGCAGATACGCAGTATTTT
D gene: NA; V gene: TRBV1; clone size: NA; J gene: TRBJ1-2; CDR3 protein: CTSSQGLRCYGYTF; CDR3 DNA: TGCACCAGCAGCCAAGGATTGCGTTGCTATGGCTACACCTTC
D gene: NA; V gene: TRBV30; clone size: NA; J gene: TRBJ1-2; CDR3 protein: CAWSRAGRYGYTF; CDR3 DNA: TGTGCCTGGAGTAGGGCAGGGAGGTATGGCTACACCTTC
D gene: NA; V gene: TRBV28; clone size: NA; J gene: TRBJ2-7; CDR3 protein: CASRPQGTLYEQYF; CDR3 DNA: TGTGCCAGCAGACCCCAGGGTACCCTATACGAGCAGTACTTC
D gene: TRBD2; V gene: TRBV10-1; clone size: NA; J gene: TRBJ2-2; CDR3 protein: CASSESISGSDTGELFF; CDR3 DNA: TGCGCCAGCAGTGAGTCGATTAGCGGGAGCGACACCGGGGAGCTGTTTTTT
D gene: TRBD1; V gene: TRBV6-1; clone size: NA; J gene: TRBJ1-4; CDR3 protein: CASSFGGQVGEKLFF; CDR3 DNA: TGTGCCAGTAGCTTTGGGGGACAGGTCGGTGAAAAACTGTTTTTT
D gene: TRBD1; V gene: TRBV4-1; clone size: once; J gene: TRBJ1-2; CDR3 protein: CASSQESTRQGSDGYTF; CDR3 DNA: TGCGCCAGCAGCCAAGAATCAACCCGACAGGGGTCGGATGGCTACACCTTC
D gene: NA; V gene: TRBV6-6; clone size: NA; J gene: TRBJ2-5; CDR3 protein: CASRQGGGLQETQYF; CDR3 DNA: TGTGCCAGCAGGCAGGGAGGAGGACTCCAAGAGACCCAGTACTTC
D gene: NA; V gene: TRBV4-2; clone size: NA; J gene: TRBJ2-7; CDR3 protein: CASSQGDGSYEQYF; CDR3 DNA: TGTGCCAGCAGCCAAGGGGACGGCTCCTACGAGCAGTACTTC
D gene: TRBD1; V gene: TRBV5-4; clone size: NA; J gene: TRBJ2-5; CDR3 protein: CASSLWTGEGETQYF; CDR3 DNA: TGTGCCAGCAGCTTGTGGACAGGGGAGGGTGAGACCCAGTACTTC
D gene: NA; V gene: TRBV9; clone size: once; J gene: TRBJ1-2; CDR3 protein: CASSVGDTGYGYTF; CDR3 DNA: TGTGCCAGCAGCGTAGGTGACACGGGTTATGGCTACACCTTC
D gene: NA; V gene: TRBV28; clone size: NA; J gene: TRBJ1-5; CDR3 protein: CASRIIQGGNQPQHF; CDR3 DNA: TGTGCCAGCAGAATAATTCAAGGGGGAAATCAGCCCCAGCATTTT
D gene: TRBD1; V gene: TRBV18; clone size: few; J gene: TRBJ1-1; CDR3 protein: CASSGQANTEAFF; CDR3 DNA: TGTGCCAGCTCAGGACAGGCGAACACTGAAGCTTTCTTT
D gene: NA; V gene: TRBV18; clone size: NA; J gene: TRBJ2-1; CDR3 protein: CASSLLTGRSGEQFF; CDR3 DNA: TGTGCCAGCTCACTACTAACGGGTCGAAGTGGTGAGCAGTTCTTC
D gene: NA; V gene: TRBV4-3; clone size: NA; J gene: TRBJ1-5; CDR3 protein: CASSQDLRGVGNQPQHF; CDR3 DNA: TGCGCCAGCAGCCAAGATCTTCGGGGAGTAGGCAATCAGCCCCAGCATTTT
D gene: NA; V gene: TRBV25-1; clone size: NA; J gene: TRBJ2-1; CDR3 protein: CASIGFSAEQFF; CDR3 DNA: TGTGCCAGCATTGGATTTTCGGCTGAGCAGTTCTTC
D gene: NA; V gene: TRBV5-5; clone size: NA; J gene: TRBJ1-5; CDR3 protein: CASSSSGNSNQPQHF; CDR3 DNA: TGTGCCAGCAGTAGCAGCGGCAATAGCAATCAGCCCCAGCATTTT